The rows below give T cell receptor beta chains drawn from one sample of a study of cytomegalovirus exposure and HLA in healthy donors. Repertoires were generated with immunoSEQ multiplex PCR, while TCRdb's copy carries only in-frame clones and drops some. The sample contains 250,000 to 300,000 clones, about 86% of which appear only once. The sequencing sample was made of PBMCs. These receptors all come from a young woman in good health and CMV-seronegative. Each CDR3 is given with its conserved first and last residue. D genes are given only for firm matches. Some rows mark clone size as missing; the rest say once, few, many or name a class of expanded clone.

cdr3_length j_call clone_size d_call v_call cdr3_nt cdr3_aa
16 TRBJ2-7 NA TRBD1 TRBV5-6 TGTGCCAGCAGCTCTGCGAACCGGGACAGACCCTACGAGCAGTACTTC CASSSANRDRPYEQYF
17 TRBJ2-1 NA NA TRBV9 TGTGCCAGCAGTAACCCCCCGGCGGGATACTCCTACAATGAGCAGTTCTTC CASSNPPAGYSYNEQFF
15 TRBJ1-2 NA TRBD1 TRBV14 TGTGCCAGCAGCCAATCCTGGGACAGGGGTTATGGCTACACCTTC CASSQSWDRGYGYTF
15 TRBJ2-1 NA TRBD2 TRBV30 TGTGCCTGGACCGAGCTAGCGGGGGCCTACAATGAGCAGTTCTTC CAWTELAGAYNEQFF
12 TRBJ1-1 NA NA TRBV13 TGTGCCAGCAGCTTAGACTACACTGAAGCTTTCTTT CASSLDYTEAFF
16 TRBJ1-5 once NA TRBV7-2 TGTGCCAGCAGCTGGGGCGGAGGGATCCGCCATCAGCCCCAGCATTTT CASSWGGGIRHQPQHF
15 TRBJ2-7 NA NA TRBV19 TGTGCCAGTAGTATTGCCCAGGGCAGGGTCTACGAGCAGTACTTC CASSIAQGRVYEQYF
12 TRBJ2-3 NA NA TRBV9 TGTGCCAGCAGCGTGAGAGGAGATACGCAGTATTTT CASSVRGDTQYF
14 TRBJ2-2 NA NA TRBV6-5 TGTGCCAGCAGTTACTCGACGGAGACCGGGGAGCTGTTTTTT CASSYSTETGELFF
14 TRBJ1-2 NA NA TRBV18 TGTGCCAGCTCACCACCGGCAGATGTCTATGGCTACACCTTC CASSPPADVYGYTF
15 TRBJ2-5 NA TRBD2 TRBV5-4 TGTGCCAGCAGCTTGGCGGGACTAGCGGAAGAGACCCAGTACTTC CASSLAGLAEETQYF
14 TRBJ1-6 few NA TRBV19 TGTGCCAGTAGCCCAGGCGTTCTGAATTCACCCCTCCACTTT CASSPGVLNSPLHF
15 TRBJ1-5 NA NA TRBV19 TGTGCCAGTAGTACGACGCGGGACAGCAATCAGCCCCAGCATTTT CASSTTRDSNQPQHF
16 TRBJ1-4 NA NA TRBV9 TGTGCCAGCAGCGCGGCCCCAGGTACCCCTAATGAAAAACTGTTTTTT CASSAAPGTPNEKLFF
15 TRBJ2-5 NA NA TRBV6-1 TGTGCCAGCAGTGAAGGGTGGGCCTACCAAGAGACCCAGTACTTC CASSEGWAYQETQYF
11 TRBJ1-2 NA NA TRBV6-6 TGTGCCAGCAGTCCGGGTGATGGCTACACCTTC CASSPGDGYTF
15 TRBJ2-1 once NA TRBV19 TGTGCCAGTACGGCCCAGGCTTACACCTACAATGAGCAGTTCTTC CASTAQAYTYNEQFF
16 TRBJ2-3 NA TRBD1 TRBV18 TGTGCCAGCTCACCAAGGCAGGGGGCGAGGACAGATACGCAGTATTTT CASSPRQGARTDTQYF
14 TRBJ1-2 NA TRBD1 TRBV28 TGTGCCAGCAGTTTGGACAGGGGTAGTTGGGGCTACACCTTC CASSLDRGSWGYTF
15 TRBJ2-1 NA TRBD1 TRBV19 TGTGCCAGTACCCTCGACAGGGGCTCCTACAATGAGCAGTTCTTC CASTLDRGSYNEQFF
14 TRBJ1-5 NA NA TRBV7-9 TGTGCCAGCAGCTTGGGGCAGGGGTACCAGCCCCAGCATTTT CASSLGQGYQPQHF
13 TRBJ1-2 once NA TRBV7-8 TGTGCCAGCAGCTCCAGGGGCGGCTATGGCTACACCTTC CASSSRGGYGYTF
14 TRBJ1-2 NA TRBD1 TRBV29-1 TGCAGCGTGTCTGACAGGGGAACTAACTATGGCTACACCTTC CSVSDRGTNYGYTF
13 TRBJ1-5 NA NA TRBV5-4 TGTGCCAGCAGCTTGGCCGGAGGACAGCCCCAGCATTTT CASSLAGGQPQHF
16 TRBJ1-1 NA TRBD1 TRBV6-5 TGTGCCAGCAGTTACTCCTCCGGACAGGACTACACTGAAGCTTTCTTT CASSYSSGQDYTEAFF
15 TRBJ1-1 NA NA TRBV5-1 TGCGCCAGCAGCTTGGTTCTTGCGGTGAACACTGAAGCTTTCTTT CASSLVLAVNTEAFF
16 TRBJ1-1 NA TRBD1 TRBV27 TGTGCCAGCCGATCCAGTCAGGGACAGGGACGAACTGAAGCTTTCTTT CASRSSQGQGRTEAFF
14 TRBJ2-7 NA TRBD1 TRBV13 TGTGCCAGCAGCTTAGCACAGGGGTACTACGAGCAGTACTTC CASSLAQGYYEQYF
15 TRBJ2-7 NA NA TRBV19 TGTGCCAGTAGTCCCACGATTGGACAAACCTACGAGCAGTACTTC CASSPTIGQTYEQYF
16 TRBJ1-2 NA TRBD1 TRBV5-1 TGCGCCAGCAGCTCGGGACAGGGTCTATGGCGAGGTGGCTACACCTTC CASSSGQGLWRGGYTF
15 TRBJ1-5 NA NA TRBV6-5 TGTGCCAGCAGTTACTCGAACAGGATTAATCAGCCCCAGCATTTT CASSYSNRINQPQHF
17 TRBJ2-2 once NA TRBV11-3 TGTGCCAGCAGCTTAGATTATGGAGGGTCCCACACCGGGGAGCTGTTTTTT CASSLDYGGSHTGELFF
13 TRBJ2-5 NA NA TRBV7-3 TGTGCCAGCAGCTCTCAACAGGGAAGGACCCAGTACTTC CASSSQQGRTQYF
15 TRBJ1-5 NA NA TRBV19 TGTGCCAGTAGTATAGGAGGCAGGGTCAATCAGCCCCAGCATTTT CASSIGGRVNQPQHF
15 TRBJ2-7 NA NA TRBV9 TGTGCCAGCAGCCCCCGTAGCGGAAACTCCTACGAGCAGTACTTC CASSPRSGNSYEQYF
14 TRBJ1-2 NA TRBD1 TRBV28 TGTGCCAGCAGTTGGGACAGGGGACAAGGTGGCTACACCTTC CASSWDRGQGGYTF
14 TRBJ2-7 NA TRBD1 TRBV7-9 TGTGCCAGCAGCTCCCCTCAGGGGGCCTTCGAGCAGTACTTC CASSSPQGAFEQYF
18 TRBJ2-1 once TRBD2 TRBV10-3 TGTGCCATCAGTGACCCCGGGGGAGCGGGAGAGTCCTACAATGAGCAGTTCTTC CAISDPGGAGESYNEQFF
15 TRBJ2-7 NA TRBD2 TRBV7-6 TGTGCCAGCAGCTTAGGCGGGGGGCATGTCAACGAGCAGTACTTC CASSLGGGHVNEQYF
15 TRBJ2-1 NA TRBD2 TRBV7-7 TGTGCTAGCAGCTTAGAGGGCGGGGGGGCGTTTGAGCAGTTCTTC CASSLEGGGAFEQFF
17 TRBJ1-6 NA NA TRBV7-8 TGTGCCAGCAGCTTAGCTCTGAGTGCCAACTATAATTCACCCCTCCACTTT CASSLALSANYNSPLHF
14 TRBJ2-5 NA NA TRBV6-5 TGTGCCAGCAGTTCAGACCGACAACAAGAGACCCAGTACTTC CASSSDRQQETQYF
16 TRBJ2-1 once TRBD1 TRBV6-5 TGTGCCAGCAGTTACTCGACGGGACAGGGGGCAAATGAGCAGTTCTTC CASSYSTGQGANEQFF
18 TRBJ2-1 NA TRBD2 TRBV5-1 TGCGCCAGCAGCCAGACTAGCGGGGGGTACTACTCCTACAATGAGCAGTTCTTC CASSQTSGGYYSYNEQFF
16 TRBJ2-3 NA TRBD2 TRBV6-5 TGTGCCAGCAGTTACTCGAGGGAGGGTAGCACAGATACGCAGTATTTT CASSYSREGSTDTQYF
16 TRBJ2-7 few TRBD1 TRBV5-1 TGCGCCAGCAGCTTGGCCGTTCCGGGACAGGAGTCAAAGCAGTACTTC CASSLAVPGQESKQYF
15 TRBJ1-1 NA NA TRBV6-6 TGTGCCAGCAGCTTTCTCAGGGATCTGAACACTGAAGCTTTCTTT CASSFLRDLNTEAFF
15 TRBJ1-5 NA TRBD1 TRBV30 TGTGCCTGGAGGCCGCGGACAGGGAGGGATCAGCCCCAGCATTTT CAWRPRTGRDQPQHF
11 TRBJ2-2 NA NA TRBV6-1 TGTGCCACCAGACAGACCGGGGAGCTGTTTTTT CATRQTGELFF
15 TRBJ2-7 NA NA TRBV9 TGTGCCAGCAGCCCCCGGGGAAGCAACTCCTACGAGCAGTACTTC CASSPRGSNSYEQYF
16 TRBJ1-2 NA TRBD1 TRBV27 TGTGCCAGCAGTTTAGCGGGACAGCGAGCTAACTATGGCTACACCTTC CASSLAGQRANYGYTF
14 TRBJ1-2 NA TRBD1 TRBV6-5 TGTGCCAGCACCCGTTCCGGGACAGGGAATGGCTACACCTTC CASTRSGTGNGYTF
13 TRBJ1-6 few TRBD1 TRBV7-2 TGTGCCAGCAGCTCCCCAGGGGGCTCACCCCTCCACTTT CASSSPGGSPLHF
18 TRBJ2-1 once TRBD2 TRBV28 TGTGCCAGCAGCCCACCCAGACTAGCGGGGGGGCGTAACAATGAGCAGTTCTTC CASSPPRLAGGRNNEQFF